Listed below are T cell receptor beta chains from one sample, sequenced in a study of cytomegalovirus exposure and HLA in healthy donors. Assay used: immunoSEQ multiplex PCR; TCRdb lists only in-frame clones, some missing. The sample includes some 170,000 clones, 65% to 80% of them seen just once. The sequenced sample was PBMCs. Receptors were obtained from a woman aged 45-60 years in good health and CMV-seropositive. CDR3s include the opening cysteine and the closing phenylalanine or tryptophan. Fields, in order: V gene, J gene, CDR3 protein.

>TRBV4-1|TRBJ1-6
CASSQVSGSNSPLHF
>TRBV6-1|TRBJ1-5
CASSEGTARPQHF
>TRBV7-2|TRBJ1-4
CASSLDTNNEKLFF
>TRBV5-1|TRBJ1-2
CASSLSTGNYGYTF
>TRBV7-3|TRBJ2-1
CASSLNAYNEQFF
>TRBV5-6|TRBJ2-1
CASSLGRGLEQFF
>TRBV12-5|TRBJ2-7
CASGFDRGGYEQYF
>TRBV7-2|TRBJ2-1
CASSFLVNHEQFF
>TRBV18|TRBJ1-3
CASSSGTGVGNTIYF
>TRBV6-5|TRBJ1-5
CASRSQGGNQPQHF
>TRBV6-1|TRBJ1-2
CASSTPRGMSYTF
>TRBV15|TRBJ2-7
CATSRVRAGVWEQYF
>TRBV4-1|TRBJ2-2
CASSQEGPGVRTGELFF
>TRBV12-5|TRBJ2-7
CASGLAQGRPTYEQYF
>TRBV29-1|TRBJ2-5
CSVAREGETQYF
>TRBV7-8|TRBJ2-1
CASSLAGGLSYSSSYNEQFF
>TRBV5-4|TRBJ2-5
CASNIKDGEETQYF